This is a list of T cell receptor beta chains from one sample in a study of shared clonotypes between healthy human individuals. Profiled with immunoSEQ multiplex PCR; TCRdb holds only in-frame clones, not every one. The sample carries about 2.5 million clones, 80% to 95% recorded once. Sequencing was performed on naive CD4+ T cells from PBMCs. The receptors were gathered from a man in his late teens or twenties in good health. Some clones in this sample may be carry-over from other donors' samples. The CDR3 runs from the conserved cysteine through the conserved F or W. Each record gives: clone size, D gene, J gene, V gene, CDR3 DNA, CDR3 protein. A D gene is named only where the DNA matches it firmly. Rows give clone size only sometimes, using once, few, many, or a class for an expanded clone.

abundance: NA; d_gene: TRBD2; j_gene: TRBJ2-7; v_gene: TRBV5-1; CDR3nt: TGCGCCAGCAGCTCTGGACTAGCGGGCACGGAACGGTGGGCCTACGAGCAGTACTTC; CDR3aa: CASSSGLAGTERWAYEQYF
abundance: NA; d_gene: TRBD2; j_gene: TRBJ2-1; v_gene: TRBV27; CDR3nt: TGTGCCAGCAGCTGGCTAGCGGGAGGCGAGCAGTTCTTC; CDR3aa: CASSWLAGGEQFF
abundance: once; d_gene: TRBD2; j_gene: TRBJ2-3; v_gene: TRBV27; CDR3nt: TGTGCCAGCACGGCCGAGGGACTAGCGTCAGATACGCAGTATTTT; CDR3aa: CASTAEGLASDTQYF
abundance: NA; d_gene: TRBD1; j_gene: TRBJ1-2; v_gene: TRBV11-1; CDR3nt: TGTGCCAGCAGTATCGGACAGGGGCGATCCTATGGCTACACCTTC; CDR3aa: CASSIGQGRSYGYTF
abundance: NA; d_gene: NA; j_gene: TRBJ1-2; v_gene: TRBV11-1; CDR3nt: TGTGCCAGCAGCTGGACTGACAGCAAGAACTATGGCTACACCTTC; CDR3aa: CASSWTDSKNYGYTF
abundance: once; d_gene: NA; j_gene: TRBJ2-7; v_gene: TRBV14; CDR3nt: TGTGCCAGCAGCCCCTATAAAAGTCAGGGGAGGCAGTACTTC; CDR3aa: CASSPYKSQGRQYF
abundance: NA; d_gene: NA; j_gene: TRBJ2-5; v_gene: TRBV4-1; CDR3nt: TGCGCCAGCAGCCAAGAGCACAGCCAAGAGACCCAGTACTTC; CDR3aa: CASSQEHSQETQYF
abundance: NA; d_gene: NA; j_gene: TRBJ1-3; v_gene: TRBV30; CDR3nt: TGTGCCTGGAGCCCAGACGTTGGAAACACCATATATTTT; CDR3aa: CAWSPDVGNTIYF
abundance: NA; d_gene: NA; j_gene: TRBJ2-1; v_gene: TRBV11-2; CDR3nt: TGTGCCAGCAGCTTAGCAGTTTGGGAAAGCTCCTACAATGAGCAGTTCTTC; CDR3aa: CASSLAVWESSYNEQFF
abundance: NA; d_gene: NA; j_gene: TRBJ1-2; v_gene: TRBV11-2; CDR3nt: TGTGCCAGCAGCTTAGGTTTAGGCCCGTACTATGGCTACACCTTC; CDR3aa: CASSLGLGPYYGYTF
abundance: NA; d_gene: NA; j_gene: TRBJ2-1; v_gene: TRBV4-1; CDR3nt: TGCGCCAGCAGCCGCCCCTCTGAAGAATGGGTGTTCTTC; CDR3aa: CASSRPSEEWVFF
abundance: NA; d_gene: TRBD2; j_gene: TRBJ2-7; v_gene: TRBV2; CDR3nt: TGTGCCAGCAGTGTAAGCGGGAGGGCCTACGAGCAGTACTTC; CDR3aa: CASSVSGRAYEQYF
abundance: NA; d_gene: TRBD1; j_gene: TRBJ2-7; v_gene: TRBV30; CDR3nt: TGTGCCTGGAGTGGACAGGGGGTCTCCTACGAGCAGTACTTC; CDR3aa: CAWSGQGVSYEQYF
abundance: NA; d_gene: TRBD2; j_gene: TRBJ2-7; v_gene: TRBV7-2; CDR3nt: TGTGCCAGCAGCATCGGGACTAGCGGCTCCCGAGAGCAGTACTTC; CDR3aa: CASSIGTSGSREQYF
abundance: NA; d_gene: NA; j_gene: TRBJ2-4; v_gene: TRBV28; CDR3nt: TGTGGGTCGGCTGCGGAAAACATTCAGTACTTC; CDR3aa: CGSAAENIQYF
abundance: NA; d_gene: TRBD1; j_gene: TRBJ2-1; v_gene: TRBV28; CDR3nt: TGTGCCAGCAGTTTGCCCGGGACAGGGTACAATGAGCAGTTCTTC; CDR3aa: CASSLPGTGYNEQFF
abundance: once; d_gene: TRBD2; j_gene: TRBJ2-7; v_gene: TRBV5-1; CDR3nt: TGCGCCAGCAGCCCCGAGAGAGCGGGAGCCTACGAGCAGTACTTC; CDR3aa: CASSPERAGAYEQYF
abundance: NA; d_gene: NA; j_gene: TRBJ2-7; v_gene: TRBV29-1; CDR3nt: TGCAGCGTAGGGGCCCTTGCTTCCTACGAGCAGTACTTC; CDR3aa: CSVGALASYEQYF
abundance: NA; d_gene: TRBD2; j_gene: TRBJ2-7; v_gene: TRBV28; CDR3nt: TGTGCCAGCAGTGGACCGGGACTAGCGTCCGAGCAGTACTTC; CDR3aa: CASSGPGLASEQYF
abundance: NA; d_gene: NA; j_gene: TRBJ2-1; v_gene: TRBV25-1; CDR3nt: TGTGCCAGCAGCCCCCCCGGCAGAAATGAGCAGTTCTTC; CDR3aa: CASSPPGRNEQFF
abundance: NA; d_gene: NA; j_gene: TRBJ2-2; v_gene: TRBV25-1; CDR3nt: TGTGCCAGCAGTGAGTTACAGGGTGGGAACACCGGGGAGCTGTTTTTT; CDR3aa: CASSELQGGNTGELFF
abundance: NA; d_gene: NA; j_gene: TRBJ1-4; v_gene: TRBV5-1; CDR3nt: TGCGCCAGCAGCGCTGCAGGGAATGGTAATGAAAAACTGTTTTTT; CDR3aa: CASSAAGNGNEKLFF
abundance: NA; d_gene: TRBD1; j_gene: TRBJ1-2; v_gene: TRBV7-9; CDR3nt: TGTGCCAGCAGCCCGCAGGGACAGCCTGGAGGTGGCTACACCTTC; CDR3aa: CASSPQGQPGGGYTF
abundance: NA; d_gene: NA; j_gene: TRBJ2-5; v_gene: TRBV4-1; CDR3nt: TGCGCCAGCAGCCAAGGACTGGGCCTGGGGGGGACCCAGTACTTC; CDR3aa: CASSQGLGLGGTQYF